A single sample gave rise to the 28 T cell receptor beta chains below, sequenced in a study of T cell responses to AZD1222 COVID-19 vaccine. Only in-frame clones appear in the TCRdb table, and some are missing; sequencing was by immunoSEQ multiplex PCR. Counted here are around 95,000 clones, about 87% occurring once; the ten biggest clones make up around a sixth. Material: peripheral blood, obtained on day 0 of AZD1222 vaccination. Every receptor here comes from an adult in good health.

This clone has only a few counts. The rearrangement uses TRBV21-1 and TRBJ1-2; the table's D gene call, TRBD1, was not cross checked with the DNA. TRBV21-1 constitutes a pseudogene. This CDR3 has 14 amino acids. The CDR3 DNA sequence: TGTGCCAGCAGCATGAAACAGGGGACGGGAGGCTACACCTTC. It codes for CASSMKQGTGGYTF.

V usage is TRBV15 and J usage is TRBJ1-2; D gene ambiguous. CDR3 length: 16 amino acids. The V gene lost 0 bases and the J gene lost 0 bases, with 11 bases spanning the gap. Germline values: CDR1 LNHNV, CDR2 YYDKDF (reference sequence). The CDR3 is CATSRDRVRTNYGYTF. In nucleotides, the CDR3 is TGTGCCACCAGCAGAGATCGGGTCCGGACTAACTATGGCTACACCTTC.

The chain uses TRBV29-1 and TRBJ2-7; D not resolved. V lost 3 bases to trimming and J lost 2 bases, with 5 bases between them. There are 11 residues in the CDR3. Germline values: CDR1 SQVTM, CDR2 ANQGSEA. The CDR3 region is CSVETTYEQYF. The CDR3 DNA reads as TGCAGCGTTGAGACAACCTACGAGCAGTACTTC.

The V call is TRBV29-1, the J call TRBJ2-3, with 13 bases aligning to TRBD2. CDR1 and CDR2 from the germline V gene are SQVTM and ANQGSEA. V shed 6 bases, J shed 7 bases, and the junction held 7 bases outside the gene matches. The CDR3 spans 14 residues. The CDR3 DNA reads TGCAGCGTCCGACTAGCGGGAGGTAGAAATACGCAGTATTTT. Protein product: CSVRLAGGRNTQYF.

Only one count was recorded for this clone. The genes are TRBV5-1 and TRBJ1-2, with D possibly being TRBD1 (5 bases). Trimming took off 4 bases at V and 7 bases at J, with 17 bases between the two ends. The CDR3 contains 14 residues. CDR1 is SGHRS and CDR2 is YFSETQ in the germline V gene. Here the CDR3 reads CASSPRVGDGGYTF. The CDR3 DNA sequence: TGCGCCAGCAGCCCGAGGGTAGGGGATGGTGGCTACACCTTC.

The gene calls are TRBV30 and TRBJ2-1; 7 nucleotides match TRBD2. The CDR3 is made up of 14 amino acids. V shed 5 bases and J 6 bases; nucleotides not matched to a gene: 10. Germline V CDR1 and CDR2: GTSNPN, SVGIG (reference sequence). CDR3 residues: CAWSSGRVPNEQFF. The CDR3 nucleotides are TGTGCCTGGTCTAGCGGTCGGGTCCCCAATGAGCAGTTCTTC.

V gene TRBV3-1 (or the pseudogene TRBV3-2) combines with J gene TRBJ2-4; 10 positions match TRBD2. J was trimmed by 8 bases and V by 2 bases; bases with no gene match: 9. Per the germline V gene, CDR1 is LGHDT and CDR2 is YNNKEL (reference sequence). The CDR3 is made up of 16 amino acids. The CDR3 sequence: CASSQLSGRALDIQYF. The DNA of the CDR3 is TGTGCCAGCAGCCAACTGAGCGGGAGGGCATTGGACATTCAGTACTTC.

V usage is TRBV4-3 and J usage is TRBJ2-1; no definite D call. This CDR3 is built from 15 residues. V gave up 0 bases and J gave up 6 bases, with 12 bases separating them. Germline CDR1 and CDR2: LGHNA and YSLEER. CDR3 residues: CASSQDDAIFNEQFF. The DNA of the CDR3 is TGCGCCAGCAGCCAAGATGACGCCATTTTCAATGAGCAGTTCTTC.

With respect to this clone: This sample also contains other DNA sequences that code for the same CDR3. V is TRBV18 and J is TRBJ1-5; D possibly corresponds to TRBD1 (5 bases). Trimming removed 3 bases at V and 5 bases at J, with 8 bases between. The CDR3 has 13 residues. The germline V gene encodes CDR1 KGHSH and CDR2 LQKENI. CDR3 nucleotides: TGTGCCAGCTCACCGGGGACGGATCAGCCCCAGCATTTT. Encoded protein: CASSPGTDQPQHF. Full variable domain (outside the CDR3, taken from reference TRBV18 and TRBJ1-5): NAGVMQNPRHLVRRRGQEARLRCSPMKGHSHVYWYRQLPEEGLKFMVYLQKENIIDESGMPKERFSAEFPKEGPSILRIQQVVRGDSAAYFCASSPGTDQPQHFGDGTRLSIL.

This chain links TRBV2 with TRBJ1-5; 7 bases line up with TRBD1. Per the germline V gene, CDR1 is SNHLY and CDR2 is FYNNEI. Trimming removed 5 bases from V and 2 bases from J; junction bases left unmatched: 9. The CDR3 spans 16 residues. The CDR3 sequence is CASSLDRAPRNQPQHF. CDR3 nucleotides: TGTGCCAGCAGTTTAGACAGGGCCCCCCGCAATCAGCCCCAGCATTTT. Full variable domain (outside the CDR3, taken from reference TRBV2 and TRBJ1-5): EPEVTQTPSHQVTQMGQEVILRCVPISNHLYFYWYRQILGQKVEFLVSFYNNEISEKSEIFDDQFSVERPDGSNFTLKIRSTKLEDSAMYFCASSLDRAPRNQPQHFGDGTRLSIL.

CDR3 sequence: CASSPPGPGGYTF. The CDR3 bases are TGTGCCAGCAGCCCCCCGGGCCCCGGGGGCTACACCTTC. This rearrangement joins TRBV7-9 to TRBJ1-2, with D unresolved. Germline CDR1 is SEHNR and CDR2 is FQNEAQ (reference sequence). With 5 bases removed from V and 8 bases from J, the gap between germline ends came to 15 bases. This CDR3 comprises 13 residues.

V gene TRBV9 combines with J gene TRBJ2-1, with TRBD2 matching over 7 bases. The CDR3 runs 16 residues. CDR1 is SGDLS, CDR2 YYNGEE, per germline. The junction had 12 bases not matched to a gene; V was cut back by 2 bases and J by 7 bases. CDR3 sequence (DNA): TGTGCCAGCAGCGTTGCCCACGGACTAGTCAGAAATGAGCAGTTCTTC. Protein: CASSVAHGLVRNEQFF. Complete variable domain (other parts from reference TRBV9 and TRBJ2-1): DSGVTQTPKHLITATGQRVTLRCSPRSGDLSVYWYQQSLDQGLQFLIQYYNGEERAKGNILERFSAQQFPDLHSELNLSSLELGDSALYFCASSVAHGLVRNEQFFGPGTRLTVL.

The V gene is TRBV3-1 (or the pseudogene TRBV3-2), the J gene TRBJ1-1; D uncertain. The V and J ends lost 2 bases and 7 bases respectively, with 8 bases between them. CDR3 length: 12 amino acids. CDR1 is LGHDT, CDR2 YNNKEL, per germline (reference sequence). CDR3 bases: TGTGCCAGCAGCCAATCAGTTTTTGAAGCTTTCTTT. Its protein product is CASSQSVFEAFF.

In its sample, this clone was seen once. One end of the junction does not line up with germline, which may come from a read error. The CDR3 region is CASSPRGESVNTIYF. In DNA form, the CDR3 reads TGTGCCAGCAGCCCTCGTGGAGAATCTGTAAACACCATATATTTT. The rearrangement uses TRBV11-2 and TRBJ1-3; D ambiguous. Germline values: CDR1 SGHAT, CDR2 FQNNGV. This CDR3 comprises 15 residues.

The V gene is TRBV19, the J gene TRBJ2-3; 8 bases line up with TRBD1. Germline assignment: CDR1 LNHDA and CDR2 SQIVND (reference sequence). This CDR3 is 17 amino acids long. Trimming took 5 bases from V and 0 from J; bases not matched to a gene: 10. CDR3 amino acids: CASSDWTGWGSTDTQYF. The CDR3 nucleotides read TGTGCCAGTAGTGATTGGACAGGGTGGGGGAGCACAGATACGCAGTATTTT.

The CDR3 DNA is TGTGCCAGCAGCCAAGGGACAGGACTGAACACTGAAGCTTTCTTT. This sequence encodes CASSQGTGLNTEAFF. The chain is built from TRBV3-1 (or the pseudogene TRBV3-2) and TRBJ1-1, with 7 nucleotides matching TRBD1. The V gene's germline CDR1 is LGHDT and CDR2 YNNKEL (reference sequence). The CDR3 sequence is 15 residues long. Unmatched junction bases numbered 2, after V lost 1 base and J lost 0 bases.

The gene calls are TRBV6-2 or TRBV6-3 and TRBJ1-5; 9 bases align to TRBD1. V lost 1 base, J lost 6 bases, and 4 bases stayed unmatched. The CDR3 consists of 15 residues. Germline assignment: CDR1 MNHEY and CDR2 SVGEGT. For the CDR3, the DNA is TGTGCCAGCAGTTACTGGACAGGGGCATCTCAGCCCCAGCATTTT. It translates to CASSYWTGASQPQHF.

V usage is TRBV5-1 and J usage is TRBJ2-5; 9 nucleotides line up with TRBD1. V was pared by 0 bases and J by 5 bases, with 11 bases of the junction left unmatched. This CDR3 has 17 amino acids. Per the germline V gene, CDR1 is SGHRS and CDR2 is YFSETQ. The CDR3 sequence is CASSLGSQQGAQETQYF. The DNA of the CDR3 is TGCGCCAGCAGCTTGGGGTCCCAACAGGGGGCGCAGGAGACCCAGTACTTC.

CDR3 loop: CASSVLAGGADTQYF. The CDR3 DNA reads as TGTGCCAGCAGCGTACTAGCGGGAGGGGCAGATACGCAGTATTTT. The V and J genes are TRBV9 and TRBJ2-3; 12 bases agree with TRBD2. The CDR3 sequence is 15 residues long. V gave up 1 base and J gave up 4 bases; unmatched junction bases: 1. The germline CDR1 and CDR2 sequences are SGDLS and YYNGEE.

V usage is TRBV6-5 and J usage is TRBJ1-6; D might be TRBD1 (6 bases). CDR3 length equals 16 residues. Trimming took off 4 bases at V and 0 bases at J, with 10 bases between the two ends. CDR1 and CDR2 from the germline V gene are MNHEY and SVGAGI. CDR3 amino acids: CASSLVGGSYNSPLHF. The CDR3 nucleotides are TGTGCCAGCAGTTTGGTAGGGGGCTCCTATAATTCACCCCTCCACTTT.

The genes are TRBV11-2 and TRBJ2-7; no firm D call. V dropped 1 base and J dropped 0 bases, with 10 bases sitting between them. CDR3 size: 15 residues. Germline assignment: CDR1 SGHAT and CDR2 FQNNGV. CDR3 region: CASSLGPGTSYEQYF. The CDR3 DNA follows: TGTGCCAGCAGCTTAGGCCCAGGTACCTCCTACGAGCAGTACTTC.

In DNA, the CDR3 is TGCGCCAGCAGCTCACTCAGGGGGCCGAACACTGAAGCTTTCTTT. Translated: CASSSLRGPNTEAFF. This chain uses TRBV5-1 with TRBJ1-1; the match to TRBD1 covers 8 bases. CDR1 is SGHRS, CDR2 YFSETQ, per germline. V lost 3 bases, J lost 1 base, and 5 bases stayed unmatched. The CDR3 spans 15 residues.

The chain uses TRBV6-5 and TRBJ1-2; D perhaps matches TRBD1 (6 bases). The CDR3 is 13 residues long. In germline, CDR1 is MNHEY, CDR2 SVGAGI. V lost 6 bases and J lost 3, with 11 bases in between. DNA for the CDR3: TGTGCCAGCAGAACTAGGACAGACTATGGCTACACCTTC. It specifies CASRTRTDYGYTF.

This clone is labeled hyperexpanded. The rearrangement links TRBV19 to TRBJ1-1; TRBD1 is a possible D gene (5 bases). Germline V gene lookup returns CDR1 LNHDA and CDR2 SQIVND (reference sequence). CDR3 length: 12 amino acids. The V end was cut by 8 bases, the J end by 8 bases, with 15 bases between. The CDR3 loop is CASSGEPEEAFF. CDR3 coding DNA: TGTGCCAGTTCGGGGGAACCCGAGGAAGCTTTCTTT.

This chain links TRBV2 with TRBJ2-1; perhaps D is TRBD1 or TRBD2 (6 bases each). Looked up from germline, CDR1 is SNHLY and CDR2 is FYNNEI. This CDR3 is built from 13 residues. V was cut by 6 bases and J by 9 bases, with 15 bases left in between. The CDR3 reads CASRYREDREQFF. The DNA for the CDR3 is TGTGCCAGCAGGTACAGGGAGGACCGTGAGCAGTTCTTC.

The V call is TRBV5-1, the J call TRBJ2-1; 9 bases match TRBD2. In germline, CDR1 is SGHRS, CDR2 YFSETQ. With 0 bases clipped from V and 2 bases from J, the junction kept 3 bases outside the gene matches. This CDR3 is 16 amino acids long. CDR3 nucleotides: TGCGCCAGCAGCTTGGCGGGACTAGCCACCTACAATGAGCAGTTCTTC. This encodes CASSLAGLATYNEQFF. Full variable domain (rest looked up from reference TRBV5-1 and TRBJ2-1): KAGVTQTPRYLIKTRGQQVTLSCSPISGHRSVSWYQQTPGQGLQFLFEYFSETQRNKGNFPGRFSGRQFSNSRSEMNVSTLELGDSALYLCASSLAGLATYNEQFFGPGTRLTVL.

The chain carries TRBV5-8 and TRBJ1-1; no firm D call. The CDR3 consists of 14 residues. Per the germline V gene, CDR1 is SGHTS and CDR2 is YDEGEE. V was clipped by 0 bases and J by 0 bases, with 6 bases between them. CDR3 DNA sequence: TGTGCCAGCAGCTTGGCCACTGTGAACACTGAAGCTTTCTTT. Its protein product is CASSLATVNTEAFF.

The chain uses TRBV5-1 and TRBJ1-5, with D maybe TRBD1 (5 bases). V was cut by 1 base and J by 2 bases, with 10 bases left in between. The CDR3 loop spans 15 amino acids. CDR1 is SGHRS, CDR2 YFSETQ, per germline. CDR3 DNA: TGCGCCAGCAGCTTGTCAGGGAGTGGCAATCAGCCCCAGCATTTT. It yields the protein CASSLSGSGNQPQHF. Looking up the rest from reference TRBV5-1 and TRBJ1-5 gives the full variable domain: KAGVTQTPRYLIKTRGQQVTLSCSPISGHRSVSWYQQTPGQGLQFLFEYFSETQRNKGNFPGRFSGRQFSNSRSEMNVSTLELGDSALYLCASSLSGSGNQPQHFGDGTRLSIL.